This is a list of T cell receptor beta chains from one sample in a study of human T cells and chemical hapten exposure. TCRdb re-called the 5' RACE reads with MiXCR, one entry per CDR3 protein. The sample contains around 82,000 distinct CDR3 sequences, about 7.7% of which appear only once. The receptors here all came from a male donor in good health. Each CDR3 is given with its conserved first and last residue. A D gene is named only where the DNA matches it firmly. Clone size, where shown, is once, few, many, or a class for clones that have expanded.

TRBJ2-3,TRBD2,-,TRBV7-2,TGTGCCAGCAGATGGACTAGCGGAGCCACAGATACGCAGTATTTT,CASRWTSGATDTQYF
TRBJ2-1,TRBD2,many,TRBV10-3,TGTGCCATCAGTGAGGAGGGCGGGGGGGCCAATGAGCAGTTCTTC,CAISEEGGGANEQFF
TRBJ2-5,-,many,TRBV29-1,TGCAGCGTTGTCGGCCGGGCCAATCAAGAGACCCAGTACTTC,CSVVGRANQETQYF
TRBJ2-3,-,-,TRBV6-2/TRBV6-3,TGTGCCAGCACCACGCACAGGAGGCAGACAGATACGCAGTATTTT,CASTTHRRQTDTQYF
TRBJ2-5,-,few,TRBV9,TGTGCCAGCAGCGTCGGCATCGGAGACTCCGCTCAAGAGACCCAGTACTTC,CASSVGIGDSAQETQYF
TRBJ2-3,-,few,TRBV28,TGTGCCAGCAGTTTAACTAGGGGTGCGACAGATACGCAGTATTTT,CASSLTRGATDTQYF
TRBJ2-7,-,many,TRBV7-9,TGTGCCAGCAGCCCCCCGGTCGACTACGAGCAGTACTTC,CASSPPVDYEQYF
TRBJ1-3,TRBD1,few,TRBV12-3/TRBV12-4,TGTGCCAGCAGGACAGGGGCCTCCGGAAACACCATATATTTT,CASRTGASGNTIYF
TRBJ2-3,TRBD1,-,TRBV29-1,TGCAGCGTTGGGGACAGGGTCCGGACAGATACGCAGTATTTT,CSVGDRVRTDTQYF
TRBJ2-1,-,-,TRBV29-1,TGCAGCGTTGTCGACTCCTACAATGAGCAGTTCTTC,CSVVDSYNEQFF
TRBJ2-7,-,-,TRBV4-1,TGCGCCAGCAGCCAAGATTACGGATACGAGCAGTACTTC,CASSQDYGYEQYF
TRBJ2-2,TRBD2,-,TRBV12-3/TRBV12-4,TGTGCCAGCAGTTTGTCCCCGGGACTAGCACTCGCGAACACCGGGGAGCTGTTTTTT,CASSLSPGLALANTGELFF
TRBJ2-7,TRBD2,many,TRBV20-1,TGCAGTGCTAGAGATCTAGCGGGAGGCGACTACTACGAGCAGTACTTC,CSARDLAGGDYYEQYF
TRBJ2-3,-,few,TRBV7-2,TGTGCCAGCAGCCTCACTGCAGGGGGCACAGATACGCAGTATTTT,CASSLTAGGTDTQYF
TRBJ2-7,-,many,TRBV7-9,TGTGCCAGCAGCCCCCCCGGGTTCCTCGAGCAGTACTTC,CASSPPGFLEQYF
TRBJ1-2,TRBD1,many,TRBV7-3,TGTGCCAGCAGCCCGTCGGGACAGATTTTAAATAACTATGGCTACACCTTC,CASSPSGQILNNYGYTF
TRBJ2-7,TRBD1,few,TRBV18,TGTGCCAGCTCACCCGACAGGGGGAACTACGAGCAGTACTTC,CASSPDRGNYEQYF
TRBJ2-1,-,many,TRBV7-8,TGTGCCAGCAGCTCGTTAGGAACGTACAATGAGCAGTTCTTC,CASSSLGTYNEQFF
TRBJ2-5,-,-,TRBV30,TGTGCCTGGAGCGATATCCAAGAGACCCAGTACTTC,CAWSDIQETQYF
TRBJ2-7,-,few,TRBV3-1,TGTGCCAGCAGCCTCTCGGCGGGCTACGAGCAGTACTTC,CASSLSAGYEQYF
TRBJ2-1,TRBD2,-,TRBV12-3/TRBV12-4,TGTGCCAGCAGTGGGACTAGCGGGCCCTACAATGAGCAGTTCTTC,CASSGTSGPYNEQFF
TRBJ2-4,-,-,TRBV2,TGTGCCAGCAGGCCGTTTAGCGGAGTAGCCAAAAACATTCAGTACTTC,CASRPFSGVAKNIQYF
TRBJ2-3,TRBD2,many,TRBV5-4,TGTGCCAGCAGCACGACCCGACTAGCGGGAGCAGATACGCAGTATTTT,CASSTTRLAGADTQYF
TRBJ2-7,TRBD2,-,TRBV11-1,TGTGCCAGCAGCTTTGCGGGAGAAGTGCGGTACGAGCAGTGCTTC,CASSFAGEVRYEQCF
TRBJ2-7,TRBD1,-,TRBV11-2,TGTGCCAGCAGCGCGGGACAGGGAAAGAACTTC,CASSAGQGKNF
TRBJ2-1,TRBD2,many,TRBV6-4,TGTGCCAGCTCCCGGGGGAGCGGGGGTTACAATGAGCAGTTCTTC,CASSRGSGGYNEQFF
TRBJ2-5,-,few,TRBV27,TGTGCCAGCAGTACCCTGGTACGGTGGCAAGAGACCCAGTACTTC,CASSTLVRWQETQYF
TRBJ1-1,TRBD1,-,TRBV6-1,TGTGCCAGCAGTGTGACAGGGGAGGACACTGAAGCTTTCTTT,CASSVTGEDTEAFF
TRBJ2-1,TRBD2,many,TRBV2,TGTGCCAGCAGTGAACCCGGGACTAGGAATGAGCAGTTCTTC,CASSEPGTRNEQFF
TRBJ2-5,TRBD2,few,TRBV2,TGTGCCAGCAGCTTGAGCGGGAGAGGGGAGACCCAGTACTTC,CASSLSGRGETQYF
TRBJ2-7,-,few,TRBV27,TGTGCCAGCTCGTTTAGGGGGGACTCCTACGAGCAGTACTTC,CASSFRGDSYEQYF
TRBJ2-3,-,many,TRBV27,TGTGCCAGCAGTTCGACAAACACAGATACGCAGTATTTT,CASSSTNTDTQYF
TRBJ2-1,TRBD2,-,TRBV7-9,TGTGCCAGCAGCTTGAGCGGGAGGGCCTGGGAGCAGTTCTTC,CASSLSGRAWEQFF
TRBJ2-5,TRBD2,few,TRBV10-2,TGCGCCAGCGGCCCTAGCGGGGGGGGCCAAGAGACCCAGTACTTC,CASGPSGGGQETQYF
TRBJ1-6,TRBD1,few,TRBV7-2,TGTGCCAGCAGCTCGGGACAGGGGATGGGGTCCTATAATTCACCCCTCCACTTT,CASSSGQGMGSYNSPLHF
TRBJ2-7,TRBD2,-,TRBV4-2,TGTGCCAGCAGCCAAGCGGCTAGCGGTGCTTCCTACGAGCAGTACTTC,CASSQAASGASYEQYF
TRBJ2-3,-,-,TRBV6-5,TGTGCCAGCAGTTACTCTGCGTACCTTTTGGATACGCAGTATTTT,CASSYSAYLLDTQYF
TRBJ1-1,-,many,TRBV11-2,TGTGCCAGCAGCTTAGGCACAGGCCGGAACACTGAAGCTTTCTTT,CASSLGTGRNTEAFF
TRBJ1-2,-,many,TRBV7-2,TGTGCCACGTGGGGGAAGAGGGGCTACACCTTC,CATWGKRGYTF
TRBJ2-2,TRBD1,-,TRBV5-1,TGCGCCAGCAGCTCGGCGACAGGGGTCGGAAACGGGGAGCTGTTTTTT,CASSSATGVGNGELFF
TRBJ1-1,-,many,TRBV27,TGTGCCAGTAGTCCCTTGGGGGGGTCGGTGGTCACTGAAGCTTTCTTT,CASSPLGGSVVTEAFF
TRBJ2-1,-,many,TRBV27,TGTGCCAGCAAGGGATTAGTTTGGGATGAGCAGTTCTTC,CASKGLVWDEQFF
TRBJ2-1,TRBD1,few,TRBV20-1,TGCAGTGCTACGACGGACAGGGGGCAATACAATGAGCAGTTCTTC,CSATTDRGQYNEQFF
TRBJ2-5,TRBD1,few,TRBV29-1,TGCAGCGCCGGACAGGTCCAAGAGACCCAGTACTTC,CSAGQVQETQYF
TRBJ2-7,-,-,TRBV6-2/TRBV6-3,TGTGCCAGCAGTTACTTCGCCTACGAGCAGTACTTC,CASSYFAYEQYF
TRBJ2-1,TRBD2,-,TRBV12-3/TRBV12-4,TGTGCCAGCAGAACTAGCGGGGCCTTATACAATGAGCAGTTCTTC,CASRTSGALYNEQFF
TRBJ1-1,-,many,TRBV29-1,TGCAGCATTAAAGGGGGAGGTCTTGAAGCTTTCTTT,CSIKGGGLEAFF
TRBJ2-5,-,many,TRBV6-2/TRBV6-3,TGTGCCAGCAGTTACCAATGGAACAGACAAGAGACCCAGTACTTC,CASSYQWNRQETQYF
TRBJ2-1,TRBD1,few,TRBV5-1,TGCGCCAGCAGCCGGACAGGGGGCTTTTACAATGAGCAGTTCTTC,CASSRTGGFYNEQFF
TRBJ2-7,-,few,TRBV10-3,TGTGCCATCAGTGAGCCGGGACTCTCCTACGAGCAGTACTTC,CAISEPGLSYEQYF
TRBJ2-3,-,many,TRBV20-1,TGCAGTGCTAGAGACCGCCGGCCCAGCACAGATACGCAGTATTTT,CSARDRRPSTDTQYF
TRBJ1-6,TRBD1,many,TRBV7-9,TGTGCCAGCAGCTCATACAGGGGAATCTTCAATTCACCCCTCCACTTT,CASSSYRGIFNSPLHF
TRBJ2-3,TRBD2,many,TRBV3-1,TGTGCCAGCAGCCGGACTAGCGGGGGCACAGATACGCAGTATTTT,CASSRTSGGTDTQYF